This is a list of T cell receptor beta chains from one sample in a study of T cells in tumors after PD-1 blockade. Produced via immunoSEQ multiplex PCR; TCRdb's table is partial and in-frame only. The sample holds over 30,000 clones, around four fifths seen once. The starting material was PBMCs, obtained before anti-PD-1 treatment. These receptors originate from a human donor with basal cell carcinoma. CDR3s include the opening cysteine and the closing phenylalanine or tryptophan. A D gene is named only where the DNA matches it firmly. The listing skips clone size in some rows; elsewhere it reads once, few, many or a size class.

d_call	v_call	j_call	cdr3_length	clone_size	cdr3_aa	cdr3_nt
.	TRBV27	TRBJ1-1	13	once	CASSFRAPAEAFF	TGTGCCAGCAGTTTTCGGGCTCCAGCTGAAGCTTTCTTT
.	TRBV19	TRBJ2-3	14	.	CASSRPGSTDTQYF	TGTGCCAGTAGTAGGCCGGGTAGCACAGATACGCAGTATTTT
.	TRBV3-1/TRBV3-2	TRBJ2-7	16	.	CASNSPCASSSYEQYF	TGTGCCAGCAATTCCCCCTGTGCGTCCTCCTCCTACGAGCAGTACTTC
TRBD2	TRBV7-2	TRBJ2-3	16	.	CASSLVLAGGADTQYF	TGTGCCAGCAGCTTAGTCCTAGCGGGAGGGGCAGATACGCAGTATTTT
.	TRBV5-1	TRBJ2-5	16	once	CASSLGGGAVQETQYF	TGCGCCAGCAGCTTGGGTGGCGGCGCCGTCCAAGAGACCCAGTACTTC
.	TRBV18	TRBJ2-5	13	.	CASSPPIQETQYF	TGTGCCAGCTCACCACCGATTCAAGAGACCCAGTACTTC
.	TRBV5-1	TRBJ1-2	14	.	CASRAPGGVYGYTF	TGCGCCAGCAGGGCACCCGGGGGCGTGTATGGCTACACCTTC
.	TRBV30	TRBJ2-2	14	.	CAWKIGTPTGELFF	TGTGCCTGGAAGATCGGGACACCTACCGGGGAGCTGTTTTTT
TRBD1	TRBV19	TRBJ1-1	13	.	CASTRQGKTEAFF	TGTGCCAGTACCCGACAGGGGAAAACTGAAGCTTTCTTT
.	TRBV3-1/TRBV3-2	TRBJ1-5	14	few	CASSLDVTRQPQHF	TGTGCCAGCAGCCTGGACGTGACGAGGCAGCCCCAGCATTTT
.	TRBV5-6	TRBJ2-1	16	.	CASSSPRRSSYNEQFF	TGTGCCAGCAGCTCACCCCGGCGGAGCTCCTACAATGAGCAGTTCTTC
.	TRBV2	TRBJ2-1	12	.	CASRRDSYEQFF	TGTGCCAGCCGCCGGGACTCCTATGAGCAGTTCTTC
.	TRBV9	TRBJ2-7	13	few	CASSRQSSYEQYF	TGTGCCAGCTCTAGGCAGAGCTCCTACGAGCAGTACTTC
TRBD2	TRBV19	TRBJ2-7	15	.	CASSINLAGAYEQYF	TGTGCCAGTAGTATTAACCTCGCGGGGGCCTACGAGCAGTACTTC
TRBD2	TRBV6-7	TRBJ2-2	16	.	CASITPGLANTGELFF	TGTGCCAGCATAACTCCGGGACTAGCGAACACCGGGGAGCTGTTTTTT
.	TRBV3-1/TRBV3-2	TRBJ2-2	13	few	CASSPTRTGELFF	TGTGCCAGCAGCCCTACCCGGACCGGGGAGCTGTTTTTT
TRBD1	TRBV19	TRBJ2-2	15	.	CAGPARGKNTGELFF	TGTGCCGGCCCTGCCAGGGGGAAGAACACCGGGGAGCTGTTTTTT
.	TRBV5-4	TRBJ1-1	16	few	CASSPDLGAMNTEAFF	TGTGCCAGCAGCCCGGATTTGGGGGCAATGAACACTGAAGCTTTCTTT
.	TRBV5-8	TRBJ2-6	17	.	CASSSGTLVSGANVLTF	TGTGCCAGCAGCTCCGGGACGCTCGTCTCTGGGGCCAACGTCCTGACTTTC